The 3 T cell receptor beta chains below were found in one sample sequenced in a study of blood T cell repertoires in COVID-19. Profiled with immunoSEQ multiplex PCR; TCRdb holds only in-frame clones, not every one. The sample consists of a few hundred thousand clones, about 85% of them appearing once. The sample was peripheral blood. These receptor sequences come from a man between 18 and 35 years old with active or convalescent COVID-19.

V gene TRBV4-1 combines with J gene TRBJ2-3, with TRBD2 identical over 8 bases. Germline CDR1 reads MGHRA; CDR2 reads YSYEKL. Trimming removed 2 bases from V and 1 base from J; junction bases left unmatched: 2. The CDR3 spans 15 residues. The CDR3: CASSQLTSGTDTQYF. The CDR3 DNA follows: TGCGCCAGCAGCCAATTGACTAGCGGCACAGATACGCAGTATTTT.

This clone turned up a few times. The chain has TRBV7-8 and TRBJ2-7; 7 nucleotides match TRBD1. Trimming took 6 bases from V and 7 from J; bases not matched to a gene: 9. The CDR3 is 13 residues long. Germline V gene sequence: CDR1 SGHVS, CDR2 FQNEAQ. CDR3 DNA sequence: TGTGCCAGCAGATACAGGACAGGAGGAGAGCAGTACTTC. Its translation: CASRYRTGGEQYF. The full variable domain, with the rest looked up from reference TRBV7-8 and TRBJ2-7, is GAGVSQSPRYKVAKRGQDVALRCDPISGHVSLFWYQQALGQGPEFLTYFQNEAQLDKSGLPSDRFFAERPEGSVSTLKIQRTQQEDSAVYLCASRYRTGGEQYFGPGTRLTVT.

This rearrangement joins TRBV12-5 to TRBJ1-1; D is unresolved. The CDR3 has 13 amino acids. V was trimmed by 2 bases and J by 4 bases, leaving 8 bases between them. CDR1 is LGHNT, CDR2 FRNRAP, per germline. CDR3 nucleotides: TGTGCTAGTGGTTTGTGGGCCGCCACTGAAGCTTTCTTT. It codes for CASGLWAATEAFF.